Reported below is one TCR beta chain. Antigen specificity is unknown. The data belong to a study of cytomegalovirus exposure and HLA in healthy donors. Across the whole study: The roughly 110 validation repertoires were reported in a later analysis to have been generated on the same platform as the approximately 700 first-cohort repertoires. Whole-study results and caveats: Cytomegalovirus association was assigned to more than 150 TCR beta chains. Within the approximately 130 validation repertoires, first-cohort TCR clusters tended to co-occur, according to a later analysis.

Germline loops: CDR1 GTSNPN, CDR2 SVGIG (reference sequence). V was pared by 2 bases and J by 10 bases, with 19 bases of the junction left unmatched. This CDR3 has 16 residues. Measured with immunoSEQ multiplex PCR; TCRdb has only the in-frame clones, and not every one. Of 200,000 to 250,000 clones detected, approximately 90% appear once; the ten largest clones hold 1% to 1.2%. While the first cohort had around 700 subjects, the donors belonged to the separate validation cohort of fewer than 150 subjects. The V and J genes are TRBV30 and TRBJ1-1, with 7 bases that match TRBD1. The source material was PBMCs. The clonotype comes from a woman in her late teens or twenties in good health and CMV-seronegative. In DNA, the CDR3 is TGTGCCTGGAGTAGGGACTTGGCAGGGGGGCCCCTTGGAGCTTTCTTT. This translates into CAWSRDLAGGPLGAFF.